The 13 T cell receptor beta chains below come from one sample, sequenced in a study of blood T cells in healthy people across ages. Combining a sample-barcoded 5' primer with a J-beta primer mix, a second PCR ran for roughly 6 to 12 cycles. TCRdb fed the 5' RACE reads into MiXCR, producing one record per CDR3 protein. The data contain 1.2 million to 1.5 million distinct CDR3 sequences, 35% to 45% of them singletons. The sample was blood. All receptors derive from a woman aged 18-29 years in good health.

This rearrangement joins TRBV27 to TRBJ1-4; D is ambiguous. Germline V gene sequence: CDR1 MNHEY, CDR2 SMNVEV (reference sequence). The CDR3 extends over 13 amino acids. V shed 8 bases and J shed 0 bases, with 7 bases lying between them. The CDR3 loop is CASGWSTNEKLFF. The CDR3 DNA follows: TGTGCCAGCGGGTGGTCAACTAATGAAAAACTGTTTTTT.

With respect to this clonotype: At one end, the junction sequence differs from germline, possibly due to a read error. The chain combines TRBV7-2 with TRBJ2-7; D is perhaps TRBD2 (6 bases). Per the germline V gene, CDR1 is SGHTA and CDR2 is FQGNSA. The CDR3 runs 13 residues. The CDR3 is CASSLSGSYERYF. For the CDR3, the DNA is TGTGCCAGCAGCTTAAGCGGGTCCTACGAGCGGTACTTC.

The chain recombines TRBV6-5 with TRBJ2-1; TRBD2 agrees at 10 bases. Trimming removed 0 bases from V and 7 bases from J; junction bases left unmatched: 9. This CDR3 contains 17 residues. CDR1 MNHEY and CDR2 SVGAGI come from the germline V gene. CDR3 sequence reads: CASSYSKERGGRNEQFF. The CDR3 DNA reads as TGTGCCAGCAGTTACTCGAAGGAGCGGGGGGGCAGGAATGAGCAGTTCTTC.

The chain employs TRBV27 and TRBJ1-2; TRBD1 matches at 7 bases. The junction had 8 bases not matched to a gene; V was cut back by 5 bases and J by 8 bases. The germline gives CDR1 MNHEY, CDR2 SMNVEV (reference sequence). The CDR3 runs to 13 residues. CDR3 region: CASSASDRDGYTF. The CDR3, as DNA: TGTGCCAGCAGTGCTTCAGACAGGGACGGCTACACCTTC.

The chain's CDR3 is CASSYSRDRGIGDGYTF. DNA of the CDR3: TGTGCCAGCAGTTACTCGCGGGACAGGGGTATTGGGGATGGCTACACCTTC. The genes are TRBV6-5 and TRBJ1-2, with 10 positions matching TRBD1. The germline gives CDR1 MNHEY, CDR2 SVGAGI. V was pared by 0 bases and J by 6 bases, with 10 bases of the junction left unmatched. There are 17 residues in the CDR3.

Here the CDR3 reads CASSLMSPRTQYF. CDR3 bases: TGTGCCAGCAGCTTAATGAGCCCGCGAACGCAGTATTTT. The chain joins TRBV7-2 to TRBJ2-3; the D is unclear. With 2 bases removed from V and 9 bases from J, the gap between germline ends came to 12 bases. Germline V gives CDR1 SGHTA, CDR2 FQGNSA. The CDR3 covers 13 residues.

The chain has TRBV7-8 and TRBJ1-1; D is possibly TRBD1 (5 bases). Germline lookup yields CDR1 SGHVS and CDR2 FQNEAQ. Trimming stripped 0 bases from V and 3 bases from J, with 14 bases between. This CDR3 is 16 amino acids long. CDR3 sequence (DNA): TGTGCCAGCAGCTTAGCGGACGGGACGGTCGACACTGAAGCTTTCTTT. This sequence encodes CASSLADGTVDTEAFF.

The J gene is TRBJ1-2, the V gene TRBV7-6; 8 nucleotides match TRBD1. V dropped 3 bases and J dropped 0; count of bases not matched to a gene: 9. CDR1 and CDR2 (germline): SGHVS, FNYEAQ. This CDR3 is built from 17 residues. The CDR3 loop is CASSFSGGGTPNYGYTF. CDR3 bases: TGTGCCAGCAGCTTCTCAGGGGGCGGAACCCCTAACTATGGCTACACCTTC.

V and J are TRBV29-1 and TRBJ1-1; 7 bases are a match to TRBD1. Germline values: CDR1 SQVTM, CDR2 ANQGSEA. Trimming cost V 7 bases and J 6 bases; bases outside gene matches: 11. CDR3 length: 13 residues. CDR3 in amino acids: CSGAMTGPSEAFF. As DNA, the CDR3 is TGCAGCGGGGCCATGACAGGGCCCTCTGAAGCTTTCTTT. The entire variable domain, with the rest obtained from reference TRBV29-1 and TRBJ1-1, is as follows: SAVISQKPSRDICQRGTSLTIQCQVDSQVTMMFWYRQQPGQSLTLIATANQGSEATYESGFVIDKFPISRPNLTFSTLTVSNMSPEDSSIYLCSGAMTGPSEAFFGQGTRLTVV.

This clonotype came up a few times. This chain connects TRBV7-9 to TRBJ2-5, with D possibly called TRBD1 or TRBD2 (5 bases each). The V gene lost 4 bases and the J gene lost 0 bases, with 15 bases spanning the gap. The CDR3 sequence is 16 residues long. Germline V gene lookup returns CDR1 SEHNR and CDR2 FQNEAQ (reference sequence). CDR3 sequence reads: CASSYPGRSYQETQYF. The CDR3 bases are TGTGCCAGCAGCTACCCGGGACGGAGTTACCAAGAGACCCAGTACTTC.

V usage is TRBV20-1 and J usage is TRBJ2-7; the match to TRBD1 covers 8 bases. Per germline, CDR1 DFQATT and CDR2 SNEGSKA (reference sequence). The CDR3 length is 14 residues. V trimming: 3 bases; J trimming: 1 base; junction bases outside the gene matches: 5. CDR3 amino acids: CSASSRDRSYEQYF. Written as DNA, the CDR3 is TGCAGTGCTAGCTCCCGGGACAGGTCCTACGAGCAGTACTTC.

In nucleotides, the CDR3 is TGTGCCAGCAGTCGATTTGCGGCTAGCGGGGGGGCCCCAGATACGCAGTATTTT. It translates to CASSRFAASGGAPDTQYF. The rearrangement uses TRBV11-2 and TRBJ2-3; 12 bases agree with TRBD2. The CDR3 has 18 amino acids. The germline V gene encodes CDR1 SGHAT and CDR2 FQNNGV. The trim removed 6 bases at V and 4 bases at J, leaving 14 bases unmatched.

Here the CDR3 reads CASSLAAPAAQETQYF. In DNA, the CDR3 is TGTGCCAGCAGTTTAGCGGCGCCAGCGGCCCAGGAGACCCAGTACTTC. J is TRBJ2-7 and V is TRBV12-3 or TRBV12-4, with D tentatively TRBD2 (5 bases). The J call may be incorrect, as the DNA end agrees better with TRBJ2-5. The CDR3 extends over 16 amino acids.